This T cell receptor (beta chain) derives from a study of blood T cell repertoires in COVID-19. At the level of the study: Specimens from acute and convalescent COVID-19 originated in the United States, Italy and Spain. The cDNA or gDNA used as material had been derived from T cells, B-cell-depleted T cells, or PBMCs.

Per the authors' pipeline: The authors estimated nucleated cell counts from reference gene primer amplification. Generated by immunoSEQ multiplex PCR, the TCRdb table keeps only in-frame clones and is missing some. V, J and clone size reflect that table, while D and trimming were determined from the DNA. The sample includes more than 250,000 clones, roughly 84% of them seen just once. V lost 1 base and J lost 3; bases outside the gene matches: 6. This CDR3 contains 16 residues. The germline V gene has CDR1 SEHNR and CDR2 FQNEAQ (reference sequence). The sequenced sample was peripheral blood. This clonotype originated in a man in his fifties or sixties with active or convalescent COVID-19. The gene calls are TRBV7-9 and TRBJ2-7, with TRBD2 identical over 10 bases. The CDR3 coding sequence is TGTGCCAGCAGCTTAGAGCGGGGGGGAAACCTCTACGAGCAGTACTTC. Encoded protein: CASSLERGGNLYEQYF.